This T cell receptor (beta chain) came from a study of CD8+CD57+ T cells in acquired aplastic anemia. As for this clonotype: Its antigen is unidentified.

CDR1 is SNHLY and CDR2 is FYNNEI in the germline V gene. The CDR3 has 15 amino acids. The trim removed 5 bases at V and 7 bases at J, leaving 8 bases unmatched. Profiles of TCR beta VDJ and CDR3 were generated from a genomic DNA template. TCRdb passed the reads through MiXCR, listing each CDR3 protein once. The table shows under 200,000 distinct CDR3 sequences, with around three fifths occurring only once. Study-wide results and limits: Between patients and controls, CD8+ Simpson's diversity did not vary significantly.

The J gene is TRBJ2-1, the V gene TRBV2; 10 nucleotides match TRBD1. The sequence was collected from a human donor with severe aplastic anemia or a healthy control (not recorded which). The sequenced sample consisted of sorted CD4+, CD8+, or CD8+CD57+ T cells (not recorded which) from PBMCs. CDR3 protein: CASSMGQGRKNEQFF. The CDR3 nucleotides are TGTGCCAGCAGTATGGGACAGGGGCGAAAAAATGAGCAGTTCTTC.